The 24 T cell receptor beta chains below come from one sample, sequenced in a study of blood T cell repertoires in COVID-19 (dated by TCRdb to the early 2020s). Libraries came from the immunoSEQ multiplex PCR assay. In its TCRdb copy, this immuneACCESS table keeps in-frame sequences only and misses some clones. Where compared with another copy, unresolved V genes explain less than half of these, and the others have no known cause. This sample comprises approximately 330,000 clones, around 92% of them detected only once. In total, the top ten clones hold over 8.5% of the sample. The sample comprised PBMCs or T cells enriched from blood (not recorded which). These TCRs come from a woman in her 30s who had recovered from COVID-19.

This chain uses TRBV9 with TRBJ2-3; 15 nucleotides agree with TRBD2. J lost 3 bases, V lost 4 bases, and 12 bases had no gene match. CDR1 is SGDLS, CDR2 YYNGEE, per germline. The CDR3 contains 19 residues. The CDR3 reads CASSRIGTSGRRGTDTQYF. In nucleotides, the CDR3 is TGTGCCAGCAGCCGAATCGGGACTAGCGGGAGGAGGGGGACAGATACGCAGTATTTT.

CDR3 residues: CASSQLSSGDSYEQYF. CDR3 coding DNA: TGCGCCAGCAGCCAGCTCTCTAGCGGCGATTCCTACGAGCAGTACTTC. V is TRBV4-1 and J is TRBJ2-7; 7 bases line up with TRBD2. The CDR3 extends over 16 amino acids. Trimming at V came to 3 bases and at J to 1 base, leaving 9 bases not matched to a gene. Germline assignment: CDR1 MGHRA and CDR2 YSYEKL.

The chain joins TRBV4-1 to TRBJ2-7; D not certain. CDR1 and CDR2 from the germline V gene are MGHRA and YSYEKL. V dropped 1 base and J dropped 7 bases, with 11 bases sitting between them. The CDR3 runs 13 residues. The CDR3 region has the DNA TGCGCCAGCAGCCAAGTGGTATCGGGTGAGCAGTACTTC. Translated: CASSQVVSGEQYF.

This clone was detected only a few times. V and J are TRBV7-9 and TRBJ2-7; D possibly corresponds to TRBD1 (6 bases). The V end was cut by 1 base, the J end by 2 bases, with 12 bases between. The CDR3 consists of 15 residues. From germline, CDR1 is SEHNR and CDR2 FQNEAQ (reference sequence). The CDR3 DNA reads as TGTGCCAGCAGCTTAGACCTAGGGGGAGCCTACGAGCAGTACTTC. It translates to CASSLDLGGAYEQYF. The variable domain in full, completed from reference TRBV7-9 and TRBJ2-7, reads DTGVSQNPRHKITKRGQNVTFRCDPISEHNRLYWYRQTLGQGPEFLTYFQNEAQLEKSRLLSDRFSAERPKGSFSTLEIQRTEQGDSAMYLCASSLDLGGAYEQYFGPGTRLTVT.

The chain employs TRBV10-3 and TRBJ1-3, with 7 bases identical to TRBD1. Germline loops: CDR1 ENHRY, CDR2 SYGVKD. The junction had 7 bases not matched to a gene; V was cut back by 2 bases and J by 0 bases. The CDR3 runs to 17 residues. In DNA, the CDR3 is TGTGCCATCAGTGAGGGAACAGGGGCCAACTCTGGAAACACCATATATTTT. Translating it yields CAISEGTGANSGNTIYF.

The chain employs TRBV7-2 and TRBJ1-6; 12 nucleotides match TRBD1. The CDR3 covers 16 residues. CDR1 SGHTA and CDR2 FQGNSA come from the germline V gene. V trimming: 1 base; J trimming: 9 bases; junction bases outside the gene matches: 4. CDR3 loop: CASSLGMGQGASPLHF. In DNA form, the CDR3 reads TGTGCCAGCAGCTTAGGAATGGGACAGGGGGCTTCACCCCTCCACTTT.

This clone was recorded only once. The junction departs from germline at one end; a sequencing error may be responsible. The V gene is TRBV7-2, the J gene TRBJ1-2, with a weak D call TRBD1 (6 bases). Germline V gene sequence: CDR1 SGHTA, CDR2 FQGNSA. The CDR3 covers 11 residues. Here the CDR3 DNA reads TGTGCCAGCAGCTTAGACAGGGTTTCTTCCTTC. Its protein is CASSLDRVSSF. The full variable domain, completed using reference TRBV7-2 and TRBJ1-2, is GAGVSQSPSNKVTEKGKDVELRCDPISGHTALYWYRQSLGQGLEFLIYFQGNSAPDKSGLPSDRFSAERTGGSVSTLTIQRTQQEDSAVYLCASSLDRVSSFGSGTRLTVV.

The sample holds one count of this clone. The chain employs TRBV12-5 and TRBJ2-1; 8 bases are shared with TRBD1. The CDR3 is 16 residues long. The trim removed 7 bases at V and 7 bases at J, leaving 15 bases unmatched. The germline CDR1 and CDR2 sequences are LGHNT and FRNRAP. As DNA, the CDR3 is TGTGCTAGTGCCGAGCCAGGGGGCGGTGATTGGAATGAGCAGTTCTTC. Its translation is CASAEPGGGDWNEQFF.

This rearrangement joins TRBV6-5 to TRBJ2-7; D gene unclear. The CDR3 contains 12 residues. V was shortened by 6 bases and J by 2 bases, with 8 bases between the two germline ends. CDR1 is MNHEY and CDR2 is SVGAGI in the germline V gene. The CDR3 nucleotides are TGTGCCAGCAGGTCACTACCCTACGAGCAGTACTTC. It codes for CASRSLPYEQYF.

This clone was counted a few times. Other DNA sequences within the sample encode an identical CDR3. The V gene is TRBV5-1, the J gene TRBJ1-1; the D is unclear. V was pared by 0 bases and J by 0 bases, with 6 bases between. The CDR3 totals 14 residues. CDR1 and CDR2 (germline): SGHRS, YFSETQ. CDR3 nucleotide sequence: TGCGCCAGCAGCTTGGGGCAGATGAACACTGAAGCTTTCTTT. Protein product: CASSLGQMNTEAFF.

The chain is built from TRBV3-1 (or the pseudogene TRBV3-2) and TRBJ2-7, with D tentatively TRBD2 (5 bases). This CDR3 has 14 amino acids. V was shortened by 2 bases and J by 7 bases, with 15 bases between the two germline ends. Germline V gene lookup returns CDR1 LGHDT and CDR2 YNNKEL (reference sequence). In DNA form, the CDR3 reads TGTGCCAGCAGCCAATTTCTTGCGGGTCCTGAGCAGTACTTC. This encodes CASSQFLAGPEQYF.

V is TRBV24-1 and J is TRBJ2-5; D ambiguous. V lost 3 bases to trimming and J lost 0 bases, with 4 bases between them. Germline CDR1 KGHDR, CDR2 SFDVKD. The CDR3 is 13 amino acids. CDR3 sequence (DNA): TGTGCCACCAGTGATCGGTACCAAGAGACCCAGTACTTC. Translation gives CATSDRYQETQYF.

This clone was detected once. This chain connects TRBV18 to TRBJ2-2; 7 bases match TRBD2. V lost 3 bases and J lost 7; bases outside the gene matches: 11. The CDR3 totals 16 residues. Per the germline V gene, CDR1 is KGHSH and CDR2 is LQKENI. The CDR3 region has the DNA TGTGCCAGCTCACCCGGAGCGGGGAGGGCCGACGGGGAGCTGTTTTTT. Translated, it gives CASSPGAGRADGELFF.

V is TRBV10-3 and J is TRBJ1-5; D uncertain. Germline lookup yields CDR1 ENHRY and CDR2 SYGVKD. The CDR3 is 20 residues long. Trimming cost V 0 bases and J 0 bases, with 21 bases left between them. The chain's CDR3 is CAISESTGSGSQYSNQPQHF. The CDR3 DNA reads TGTGCCATCAGTGAGTCTACCGGTTCGGGGTCGCAGTATAGCAATCAGCCCCAGCATTTT.

The chain employs TRBV6-5 and TRBJ1-6; no firm D call. The V gene's germline CDR1 is MNHEY and CDR2 SVGAGI. The CDR3 spans 14 residues. V shed 5 bases and J shed 10 bases, with 15 bases lying between them. CDR3 residues: CASSKTSIRSPLHF. For the CDR3, the DNA is TGTGCCAGCAGTAAGACAAGCATCCGATCACCCCTCCACTTT.

V gene TRBV5-1 combines with J gene TRBJ2-7; 7 bases are shared with TRBD1. The CDR3 extends over 15 amino acids. Trimming removed 7 bases from V and 1 base from J; junction bases left unmatched: 11. Germline V gives CDR1 SGHRS, CDR2 YFSETQ. The CDR3 DNA sequence: TGCGCCAGCGCGATTACAGGGGTCTCATCCTACGAGCAGTACTTC. It is translated as CASAITGVSSYEQYF. The variable domain in full, completed from reference TRBV5-1 and TRBJ2-7, reads KAGVTQTPRYLIKTRGQQVTLSCSPISGHRSVSWYQQTPGQGLQFLFEYFSETQRNKGNFPGRFSGRQFSNSRSEMNVSTLELGDSALYLCASAITGVSSYEQYFGPGTRLTVT.

This clone has just a few counts. The chain links TRBV2 to TRBJ2-3, with D unclear. Per germline, CDR1 SNHLY and CDR2 FYNNEI. The CDR3 is 13 residues long. The V gene lost 8 bases and the J gene lost 2 bases, with 11 bases spanning the gap. The CDR3 loop is CASSFSITDTQYF. The CDR3, as DNA: TGTGCCAGCTCCTTCAGTATCACAGATACGCAGTATTTT.

This chain uses TRBV6-5 with TRBJ1-2; D is possibly TRBD1 (5 bases). This CDR3 contains 13 residues. CDR1 is MNHEY, CDR2 SVGAGI, per germline. The ends were cut back, 2 bases at V and 5 bases at J, with 9 bases in the middle. Here the CDR3 reads CASSYTGEYGYTF. The CDR3 DNA sequence: TGTGCCAGCAGTTACACGGGGGAGTATGGCTACACCTTC.

The chain joins TRBV6-5 to TRBJ2-6; D not resolved. V was cut by 5 bases and J by 3 bases, with 11 bases left in between. This CDR3 has 15 residues. CDR1 is MNHEY and CDR2 is SVGAGI in the germline V gene. CDR3 amino acids: CASSPDLFGANVLTF. CDR3 in DNA: TGTGCCAGCAGTCCCGACTTATTTGGGGCCAACGTCCTGACTTTC.

This clone was detected only once. This chain uses TRBV28 with TRBJ2-2; D unresolved. V lost 7 bases to trimming and J lost 5 bases, with 20 bases between them. The CDR3 consists of 16 residues. The germline V gene has CDR1 MDHEN and CDR2 SYDVKM. As DNA, the CDR3 is TGTGCCAGCATCGAACTGGAGAAGCTTAGTACCGGGGAGCTGTTTTTT. It yields the protein CASIELEKLSTGELFF.

The chain joins TRBV6-4 to TRBJ1-5; D unclear. This CDR3 has 14 amino acids. The germline V and J ends were trimmed by 5 bases and 0 bases, with 8 bases remaining between them. Germline-derived CDR1 and CDR2 are MRHNA and SNTAGT. The CDR3 sequence: CASSKEYSNQPQHF. In DNA form, the CDR3 reads TGTGCCAGCAGTAAAGAGTATAGCAATCAGCCCCAGCATTTT.

This clone appeared a few times. CDR3 sequence reads: CASSRQGLYEQYF. DNA of the CDR3: TGTGCCAGTAGTCGACAGGGGCTCTACGAGCAGTACTTC. V gene TRBV19 combines with J gene TRBJ2-7; 8 nucleotides match TRBD1. Per the germline V gene, CDR1 is LNHDA and CDR2 is SQIVND (reference sequence). With V trimmed by 5 bases and J by 3 bases, 3 bases remained unmatched. This CDR3 spans 13 amino acids.

For this clone: Additional DNA sequences in this sample encode the identical CDR3. This chain connects TRBV5-1 to TRBJ2-1, with 11 positions matching TRBD2. The CDR3 sequence is 15 residues long. J gave up 4 bases and V 0 bases, and 0 bases lay outside the gene matches. Germline V gene data show CDR1 as SGHRS and CDR2 as YFSETQ. CDR3 sequence: CASSLGLAGYNEQFF. Written as DNA, the CDR3 is TGCGCCAGCAGCTTGGGACTAGCGGGGTACAATGAGCAGTTCTTC.

The chain carries TRBV30 and TRBJ2-2, with 7 bases identical to TRBD1. The germline gives CDR1 GTSNPN, CDR2 SVGIG (reference sequence). The CDR3 is 14 amino acids. Losses at the gene ends were 3 bases for V and 6 bases for J; bases not matched to a gene: 7. CDR3 coding DNA: TGTGCCTGGAGCTTATCAGGGGGTTCCGGGGAGCTGTTTTTT. It is translated as CAWSLSGGSGELFF. The full variable domain, rest sourced from reference TRBV30 and TRBJ2-2, is SQTIHQWPATLVQPVGSPLSLECTVEGTSNPNLYWYRQAAGRGLQLLFYSVGIGQISSEVPQNLSASRPQDRQFILSSKKLLLSDSGFYLCAWSLSGGSGELFFGEGSRLTVL.